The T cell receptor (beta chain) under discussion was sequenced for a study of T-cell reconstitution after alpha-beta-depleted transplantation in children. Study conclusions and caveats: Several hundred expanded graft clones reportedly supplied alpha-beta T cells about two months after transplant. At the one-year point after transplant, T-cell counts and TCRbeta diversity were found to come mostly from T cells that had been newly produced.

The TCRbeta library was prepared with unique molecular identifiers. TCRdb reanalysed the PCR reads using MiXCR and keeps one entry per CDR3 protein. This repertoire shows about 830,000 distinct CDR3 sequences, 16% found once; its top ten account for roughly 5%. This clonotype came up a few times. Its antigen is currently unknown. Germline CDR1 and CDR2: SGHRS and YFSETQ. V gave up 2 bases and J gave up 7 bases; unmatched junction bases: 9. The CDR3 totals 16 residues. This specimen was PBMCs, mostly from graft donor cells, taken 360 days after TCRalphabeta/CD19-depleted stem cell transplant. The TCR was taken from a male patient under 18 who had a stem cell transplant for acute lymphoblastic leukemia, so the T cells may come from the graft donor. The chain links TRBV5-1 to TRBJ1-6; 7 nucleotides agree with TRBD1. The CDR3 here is CASSFSTGVGNSPLHF. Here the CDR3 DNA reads TGCGCCAGCAGCTTTAGTACAGGGGTTGGGAATTCACCCCTCCACTTT. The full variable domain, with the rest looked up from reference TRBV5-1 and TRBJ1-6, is KAGVTQTPRYLIKTRGQQVTLSCSPISGHRSVSWYQQTPGQGLQFLFEYFSETQRNKGNFPGRFSGRQFSNSRSEMNVSTLELGDSALYLCASSFSTGVGNSPLHFGNGTRLTVT.